The 29 T cell receptor beta chains given below trace back to one sample, sequenced in a study of identical twins. Each CDR3 protein is one row after TCRdb ran MiXCR on the 5' RACE reads. This table has fewer than 900,000 distinct CDR3 sequences, over 20% appearing once. The data also belong to a second study, concerning T cells expressing NK-cell markers.

Sequencing input: PBMCs. All receptors come from a woman aged 18 to 35 in good health.

The genes are TRBV15 and TRBJ2-3; possibly TRBD2 for D (5 bases). V was shortened by 0 bases and J by 10 bases, with 8 bases between the two germline ends. Germline lookup yields CDR1 LNHNV and CDR2 YYDKDF (reference sequence). The CDR3 sequence is 12 residues long. The CDR3 loop is CATSRDGSSQYF. The CDR3 DNA sequence: TGTGCCACCAGCAGAGATGGGAGCTCGCAGTATTTT.

This clonotype was recorded a few times. This sequence joins TRBV12-3 or TRBV12-4 and TRBJ2-1; D gene uncertain. V lost 2 bases and J 7 bases, leaving 6 bases between the germline ends. The CDR3 has 12 residues. The CDR3 spells CASSLPANEQFF. The CDR3 DNA reads as TGTGCCAGCAGTTTACCTGCGAATGAGCAGTTCTTC.

The V gene is TRBV12-3 or TRBV12-4, the J gene TRBJ1-1; tentative D call: TRBD1 (5 bases). V was pared by 1 base and J by 6 bases, with 15 bases between. The CDR3 runs 15 residues. The CDR3 here is CASSLGGDIEAEAFF. CDR3 coding DNA: TGTGCCAGCAGTTTAGGGGGGGATATAGAGGCTGAAGCTTTCTTT.

The chain couples TRBV20-1 to TRBJ2-7, with TRBD2 matching over 10 bases. Germline CDR1 DFQATT, CDR2 SNEGSKA (reference sequence). V shed 6 bases, J shed 7 bases, and the junction held 15 bases outside the gene matches. The length of the CDR3 is 15 residues. The CDR3 sequence: CSATTLLAGRGEQYF. The CDR3, as DNA: TGCAGTGCGACCACTTTACTAGCGGGGCGGGGGGAGCAGTACTTC.

This clonotype has a handful of counts. An end of the junction does not agree with germline; a read error may underlie this. The gene calls are TRBV10-1 and TRBJ1-2; maybe TRBD1 (5 bases). Germline loops: CDR1 WNHNN, CDR2 SYGVQD (reference sequence). The CDR3 is 14 residues long. The CDR3 DNA reads as TGCGCCAGCAGTCCGGGACGGACGAACTCTGGCTACACCTTC. As protein: CASSPGRTNSGYTF.

This clonotype was recorded a few times. The V call is TRBV25-1, the J call TRBJ2-1; TRBD1 matches 7 bases. The CDR3 loop spans 12 amino acids. In germline, CDR1 is MGHDK, CDR2 SYGVNS. Trimming removed 1 base from V and 12 bases from J; junction bases left unmatched: 3. CDR3 DNA sequence: TGTGCCAGCAGTGAATTCCGGGACAGGCAGTTCTTC. It encodes CASSEFRDRQFF.

This clonotype was counted at least ten times. The chain couples TRBV7-2 to TRBJ2-1, with 9 bases aligning to TRBD2. Trimming cost V 2 bases and J 3 bases; bases outside gene matches: 2. The CDR3 contains 15 residues. CDR1 is SGHTA, CDR2 FQGNSA, per germline. This chain's CDR3 is CASSLSLAGYNEQFF. Written as DNA, the CDR3 is TGTGCCAGCAGCTTATCACTAGCGGGCTACAATGAGCAGTTCTTC.

This clonotype was picked up a small number of times. The chain employs TRBV14 and TRBJ2-7, with D maybe TRBD1 (6 bases). The CDR3 totals 15 residues. The V end lost 6 bases, the J end lost 2 bases, and 17 bases lay between the germline ends. Looked up from germline, CDR1 is SGHDN and CDR2 is FVKESK. The CDR3 sequence is CASSYAGTLTYEQYF. CDR3 nucleotide sequence: TGTGCCAGCAGTTACGCCGGGACACTAACCTACGAGCAGTACTTC. The full variable domain, in which reference TRBV14 and TRBJ2-7 provide the parts outside the CDR3, is EAGVTQFPSHSVIEKGQTVTLRCDPISGHDNLYWYRRVMGKEIKFLLHFVKESKQDESGMPNNRFLAERTGGTYSTLKVQPAELEDSGVYFCASSYAGTLTYEQYFGPGTRLTVT.

This clonotype has only a few counts. The rearrangement uses TRBV5-5 and TRBJ2-7, with 9 bases lining up with TRBD1. V trimming: 4 bases; J trimming: 1 base; junction bases outside the gene matches: 9. Germline CDR1 SGHKS, CDR2 YYEKEE (reference sequence). This CDR3 has 16 residues. The CDR3 here is CASSRVPGQGSYEQYF. The CDR3 DNA reads TGTGCCAGCAGCCGAGTTCCGGGACAGGGTTCCTACGAGCAGTACTTC.

On this clonotype: At one end the junction does not follow the germline gene, possibly because of a read error. The chain recombines TRBV20-1 with TRBJ2-7; the match to TRBD2 covers 7 bases. Germline CDR1 and CDR2: DFQATT and SNEGSKA (reference sequence). This CDR3 has 14 amino acids. CDR3 sequence: CSARDATSSHEQYF. DNA for the CDR3: TGCAGTGCTAGAGATGCGACTAGCTCCCACGAGCAGTACTTC.

J is TRBJ2-4 and V is TRBV5-8; the D gene is possibly TRBD2 (6 bases). CDR1 and CDR2 from the germline V gene are SGHTS and YDEGEE. The CDR3 has 14 residues. V lost 2 bases, J lost 4 bases, and 10 bases lay in between. In nucleotides, the CDR3 is TGTGCCAGCAGCTTTCCAGGGAGGAAAAACATTCAGTACTTC. Translating it yields CASSFPGRKNIQYF.

This clonotype was observed a handful of times. V and J are TRBV28 and TRBJ2-7; TRBD1 agrees at 9 bases. Trimming cost V 4 bases and J 4 bases; bases outside gene matches: 5. The V gene's germline CDR1 is MDHEN and CDR2 SYDVKM. CDR3 size: 14 residues. Here the CDR3 reads CASSSLGQGYEQYF. The DNA of the CDR3 is TGTGCCAGCAGTTCCCTGGGACAGGGTTACGAGCAGTACTTC.

This clonotype was seen repeatedly, ten times or more. The chain joins TRBV3-1 to TRBJ1-2; D remains unclear. V dropped 6 bases and J dropped 4 bases, with 18 bases sitting between them. The length of the CDR3 is 15 residues. Germline V gene sequence: CDR1 LGHDT, CDR2 YNNKEL (reference sequence). The CDR3 coding sequence is TGTGCCAGCAGTACGGAAGGACCTGCTCTCTATGGCTACACCTTC. As protein: CASSTEGPALYGYTF.

The CDR3 sequence is CSARFRGANNEQFF. CDR3 coding DNA: TGCAGTGCTAGATTCCGGGGGGCTAACAATGAGCAGTTCTTC. V is TRBV20-1 and J is TRBJ2-1, with D possibly matching TRBD2 (7 bases). Trimming removed 2 bases at V and 5 bases at J, with 13 bases between. CDR1 is DFQATT, CDR2 SNEGSKA, per germline (reference sequence). The CDR3 is made up of 14 amino acids.

The chain employs TRBV5-5 and TRBJ2-7; perhaps TRBD1 as D (6 bases). There are 14 residues in the CDR3. CDR1 is SGHKS, CDR2 YYEKEE, per germline (reference sequence). V was pared by 5 bases and J by 6 bases, with 18 bases between. This CDR3 is CASSSYDGGVEQYF. Here the CDR3 DNA reads TGTGCCAGCAGTTCCTATGATGGGGGCGTCGAGCAGTACTTC.

This clonotype was seen only a few times. The chain combines TRBV7-2 with TRBJ2-3, with 10 nucleotides matching TRBD2. V shed 3 bases and J 6 bases; nucleotides not matched to a gene: 6. The length of the CDR3 is 15 residues. Germline CDR1 is SGHTA and CDR2 is FQGNSA. CDR3: CASSFTSGVGDTQYF. DNA for the CDR3: TGTGCCAGCAGCTTCACTAGCGGGGTTGGGGATACGCAGTATTTT. The full variable domain, its missing parts supplied by reference TRBV7-2 and TRBJ2-3, is GAGVSQSPSNKVTEKGKDVELRCDPISGHTALYWYRQSLGQGLEFLIYFQGNSAPDKSGLPSDRFSAERTGGSVSTLTIQRTQQEDSAVYLCASSFTSGVGDTQYFGPGTRLTVL.

The J gene is TRBJ2-5, the V gene TRBV20-1; 16 nucleotides match TRBD2. The CDR3 sequence is 16 residues long. The trim removed 6 bases at V and 5 bases at J, leaving 9 bases unmatched. Germline CDR1 and CDR2: DFQATT and SNEGSKA (reference sequence). The CDR3 loop is CSADGTSGGARETQYF. The CDR3 nucleotides read TGCAGTGCAGACGGGACTAGCGGGGGGGCACGGGAGACCCAGTACTTC.

This chain joins TRBV10-3 and TRBJ2-4; possibly TRBD1 or TRBD2 for D (5 bases each). Looked up from germline, CDR1 is ENHRY and CDR2 is SYGVKD. V was pared by 11 bases and J by 6 bases, with 14 bases between. There are 12 residues in the CDR3. The CDR3 loop is CAALGTANIQYF. The CDR3 DNA is TGTGCCGCCTTAGGGACGGCAAACATTCAGTACTTC.

The CDR3: CASSLSAGWQPQHF. The CDR3 bases are TGTGCCAGCAGTTTATCCGCAGGGTGGCAGCCCCAGCATTTT. The genes are TRBV27 and TRBJ1-5, with D tentatively TRBD1 (5 bases). The CDR3 runs to 14 residues. CDR1 MNHEY and CDR2 SMNVEV come from the germline V gene (reference sequence). V lost 0 bases, J lost 7 bases, and 10 bases lay in between.

V usage is TRBV9 and J usage is TRBJ2-1, with D uncertain. From germline, CDR1 is SGDLS and CDR2 YYNGEE. Trimming removed 1 base from V and 3 bases from J, with 8 bases in between. There are 14 residues in the CDR3. The CDR3 reads CASSVFPVYNEQFF. CDR3 DNA sequence: TGTGCCAGCAGCGTATTCCCCGTCTACAATGAGCAGTTCTTC.

The chain uses TRBV4-1 and TRBJ2-2; TRBD1 matches 9 bases. There are 15 residues in the CDR3. The V gene end was trimmed by 4 bases and the J gene end by 4 bases; junction bases not matched to a gene: 4. Germline-derived CDR1 and CDR2 are MGHRA and YSYEKL. The CDR3 nucleotides are TGCGCCAGCAGCCTGGAGACAGGGGGCACCGGGGAGCTGTTTTTT. This encodes CASSLETGGTGELFF.

This clonotype was seen only a few times. The CDR3 sequence is CASSQLAGPYEQYF. CDR3 DNA: TGCGCCAGCAGCCAACTAGCGGGACCCTACGAGCAGTACTTC. The V gene is TRBV4-1, the J gene TRBJ2-7; 9 nucleotides align to TRBD2. Losses at the gene ends were 2 bases for V and 2 bases for J; bases not matched to a gene: 1. The length of the CDR3 is 14 residues. Germline-derived CDR1 and CDR2 are MGHRA and YSYEKL.

This clonotype was observed a few times. The chain combines TRBV20-1 with TRBJ2-4; D gene uncertain. CDR1 is DFQATT and CDR2 is SNEGSKA in the germline V gene (reference sequence). V lost 5 bases and J lost 11, with 16 bases in between. CDR3 size: 12 residues. The CDR3 DNA sequence: TGCAGTGCTGCTAGAGGAGTTTCGTTTCAGTACTTC. Its translation: CSAARGVSFQYF.

This clonotype was observed at least ten times. The chain links TRBV5-1 to TRBJ2-1; D is unresolved. The germline V gene encodes CDR1 SGHRS and CDR2 YFSETQ. The CDR3 totals 14 residues. The V end was cut by 3 bases, the J end by 2 bases, with 9 bases between. The CDR3 spells CASSSGFTYNEQFF. The CDR3, as DNA: TGCGCCAGCAGCTCCGGTTTCACCTACAATGAGCAGTTCTTC.

This clonotype came up a few times. The J gene is TRBJ2-3, the V gene TRBV6-6; TRBD2 is a possible D gene (5 bases). Between the trimmed V and J ends, which lost 1 base and 5 bases, there was a span of 7 bases. The CDR3 is 13 amino acids. Looked up from germline, CDR1 is MNHNY and CDR2 is SVGAGI (reference sequence). As DNA, the CDR3 is TGTGCCAGCAGTTACTACGAGGGAGATACGCAGTATTTT. It encodes CASSYYEGDTQYF.

This chain connects TRBV20-1 to TRBJ2-1; no firm D call. The CDR3 totals 13 residues. CDR1 is DFQATT and CDR2 is SNEGSKA in the germline V gene (reference sequence). Trimming took off 4 bases at V and 2 bases at J, with 9 bases between the two ends. The CDR3 DNA reads as TGCAGTGCTAACCAAAGGCCCTACAATGAGCAGTTCTTC. It codes for CSANQRPYNEQFF.

This chain uses TRBV5-1 with TRBJ2-3; 7 nucleotides agree with TRBD1. The CDR3 consists of 13 residues. Germline trimming cut 6 bases from V and 4 bases from J; bases unmatched to any gene: 5. In germline, CDR1 is SGHRS, CDR2 YFSETQ. CDR3 sequence reads: CASTEGAADTQYF. DNA of the CDR3: TGCGCCAGCACAGAGGGGGCAGCAGATACGCAGTATTTT. Variable domain in full (rest from reference TRBV5-1 and TRBJ2-3): KAGVTQTPRYLIKTRGQQVTLSCSPISGHRSVSWYQQTPGQGLQFLFEYFSETQRNKGNFPGRFSGRQFSNSRSEMNVSTLELGDSALYLCASTEGAADTQYFGPGTRLTVL.

This clonotype was seen a handful of times. V gene TRBV29-1 combines with J gene TRBJ2-1; 8 bases align to TRBD1. The CDR3 runs 17 residues. Trimming took 7 bases from V and 3 from J; bases not matched to a gene: 17. In germline, CDR1 is SQVTM, CDR2 ANQGSEA. CDR3 in DNA: TGCAGCGCCAGACCCCCGAGACAGGGGTCTTTCTACAATGAGCAGTTCTTC. Amino acids: CSARPPRQGSFYNEQFF.

The J gene is TRBJ2-1, the V gene TRBV15, with D possibly TRBD2 on 5 matching bases. In germline, CDR1 is LNHNV, CDR2 YYDKDF (reference sequence). The CDR3 has 15 amino acids. V lost 3 bases to trimming and J lost 7 bases, with 16 bases between them. CDR3 residues: CATSSDLTSPNEQFF. CDR3 coding DNA: TGTGCCACCAGCAGTGATCTCACTAGTCCAAATGAGCAGTTCTTC. Full variable domain (missing parts from reference TRBV15 and TRBJ2-1): DAMVIQNPRYQVTQFGKPVTLSCSQTLNHNVMYWYQQKSSQAPKLLFHYYDKDFNNEADTPDNFQSRRPNTSFCFLDIRSPGLGDTAMYLCATSSDLTSPNEQFFGPGTRLTVL.